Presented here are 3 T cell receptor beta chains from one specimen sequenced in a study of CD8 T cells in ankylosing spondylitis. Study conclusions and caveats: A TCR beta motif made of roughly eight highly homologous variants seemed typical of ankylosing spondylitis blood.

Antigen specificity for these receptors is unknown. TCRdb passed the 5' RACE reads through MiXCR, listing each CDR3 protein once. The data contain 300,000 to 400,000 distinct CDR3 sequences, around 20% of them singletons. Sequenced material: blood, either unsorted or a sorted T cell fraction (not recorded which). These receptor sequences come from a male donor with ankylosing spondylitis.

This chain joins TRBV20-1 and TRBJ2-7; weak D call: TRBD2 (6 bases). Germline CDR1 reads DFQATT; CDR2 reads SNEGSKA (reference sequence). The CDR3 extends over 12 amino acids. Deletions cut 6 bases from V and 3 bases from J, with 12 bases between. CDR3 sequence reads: CSARTTSYEQYF. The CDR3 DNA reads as TGCAGTGCGAGGACTACGAGCTACGAGCAGTACTTC.

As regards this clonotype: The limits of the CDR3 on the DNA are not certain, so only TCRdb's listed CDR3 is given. CDR3 in amino acids: CASSALEPGSCFF. This chain connects TRBV21-1 to TRBJ2-2; TRBD2 was called by the table and not checked on the DNA. TRBV21-1 is given as a pseudogene. With termini counted, the CDR3 has 13 amino acids.

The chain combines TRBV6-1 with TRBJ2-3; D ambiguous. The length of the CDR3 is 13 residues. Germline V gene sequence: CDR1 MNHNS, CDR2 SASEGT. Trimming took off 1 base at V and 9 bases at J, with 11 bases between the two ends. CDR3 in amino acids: CASSEVAMGTQYF. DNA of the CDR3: TGTGCCAGCAGTGAAGTCGCCATGGGGACGCAGTATTTT.